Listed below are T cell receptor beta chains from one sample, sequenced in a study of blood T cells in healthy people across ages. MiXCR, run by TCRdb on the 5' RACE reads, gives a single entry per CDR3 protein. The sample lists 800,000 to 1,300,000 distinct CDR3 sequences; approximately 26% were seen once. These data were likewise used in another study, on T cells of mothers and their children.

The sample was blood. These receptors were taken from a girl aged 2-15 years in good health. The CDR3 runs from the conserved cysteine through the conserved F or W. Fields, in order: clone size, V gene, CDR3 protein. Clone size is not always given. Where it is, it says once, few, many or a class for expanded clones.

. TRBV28 CASSPPMGSKEKLFF
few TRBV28 CASSTGTGFLYGYTF
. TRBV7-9 CASSSRGTRDFYEQYF
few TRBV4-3 CASSQDGTGGVSGYGYTF
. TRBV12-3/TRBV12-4 CASSHGPTGEETQYF
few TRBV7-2 CASSFYGTGGYGYTF
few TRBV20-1 CSARDGFRDSTGELFF
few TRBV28 CASSPPRDSYGYTF
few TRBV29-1 CSVVGRVTGELFF
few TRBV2 CATVRRDRGSGELFF
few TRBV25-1 CASRADRGSTGELFF
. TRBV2 CASGQDGRSQHF
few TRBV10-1 CASSGLLNTGELFF
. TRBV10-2 CASKGQGTPNEQFF
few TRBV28 CASTLQGLTQTQYF
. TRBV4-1 CASSLSTALHYEQYF
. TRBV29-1 CSVEWGRGSPYNEQFF
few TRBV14 CASSRDLDNSPLHF
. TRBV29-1 CSVTSGAAQYF
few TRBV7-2 CASSLASGARETQYF
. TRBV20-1 CSATEGLAGKETQYF
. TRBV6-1 CAASPNPGYEQYF
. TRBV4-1 CASSQNLGTSDSPLHF
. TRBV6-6 CASSYMSGGGNTIYF
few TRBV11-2 CASSPPLVGEGQETQYF
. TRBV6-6 CASSYISTDTQYF
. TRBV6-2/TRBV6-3 CASRRGGQFYEQYF
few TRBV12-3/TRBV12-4 CASTASGGRYNEQFF
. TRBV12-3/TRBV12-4 CASSFSRVLDEQYF
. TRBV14 CASSQVRGAANYGYTF
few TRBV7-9 CASSLGGRRNEQFF
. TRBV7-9 CASSSTGLIQETQYF
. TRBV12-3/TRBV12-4 CASRREAQETQYF
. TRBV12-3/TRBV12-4 CASSFWGSEAEAFF
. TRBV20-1 CSASALRANVLTF
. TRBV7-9 CASSSTRLAGAHYEQYF
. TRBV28 CASTLTVSYEQYF
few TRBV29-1 CGVEDPGPGANALTF
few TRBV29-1 CSVEEGSGKTSNEQFF
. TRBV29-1 CSVGQFTDTQYF
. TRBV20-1 CSARDLTGMGYGYTF
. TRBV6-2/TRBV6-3 CASSYRKLLAEKYF
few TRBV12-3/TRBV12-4 CASSYWGYEQYF